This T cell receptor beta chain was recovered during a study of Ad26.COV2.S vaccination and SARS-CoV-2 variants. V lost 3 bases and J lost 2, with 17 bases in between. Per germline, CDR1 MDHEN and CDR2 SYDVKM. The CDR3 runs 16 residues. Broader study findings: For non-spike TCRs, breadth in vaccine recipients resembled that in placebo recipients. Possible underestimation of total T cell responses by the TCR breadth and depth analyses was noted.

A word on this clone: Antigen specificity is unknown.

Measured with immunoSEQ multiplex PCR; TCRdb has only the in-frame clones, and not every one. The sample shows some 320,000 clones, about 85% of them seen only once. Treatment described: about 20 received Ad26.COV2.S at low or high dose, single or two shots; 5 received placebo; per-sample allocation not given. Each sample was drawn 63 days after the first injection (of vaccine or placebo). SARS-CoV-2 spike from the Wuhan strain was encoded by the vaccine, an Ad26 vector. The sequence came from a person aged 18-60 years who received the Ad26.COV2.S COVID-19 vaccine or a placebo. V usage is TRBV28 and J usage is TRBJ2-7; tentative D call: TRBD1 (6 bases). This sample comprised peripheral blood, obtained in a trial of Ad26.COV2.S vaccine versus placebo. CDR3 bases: TGTGCCAGCAGTTTGGGGGAAGCGGACAGAGCCTACGAGCAGTACTTC. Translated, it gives CASSLGEADRAYEQYF.